This T cell receptor beta chain was recorded in a study of early T cells in non-severe SARS-CoV-2 infection. Study at large: Chains were not paired, and sequencing was done on bulk RNA from unsorted whole blood.

Unique molecular identifiers were affixed to single, distinct cDNA molecules. Via MiXCR, TCRdb re-called the 5' RACE reads, giving one row per CDR3 protein. The sample includes approximately 40,000 distinct CDR3 sequences, roughly a tenth of them seen just once. The CDR3 is made up of 11 amino acids. The germline gives CDR1 SQVTM, CDR2 ANQGSEA. V was clipped by 0 bases and J by 5 bases, with 4 bases between them. The TCR sequence derives from an adult who was a healthcare worker with PCR-confirmed SARS-CoV-2 infection or an uninfected control (not recorded which). The chain uses TRBV29-1 and TRBJ2-5; D gene uncertain. Source material: whole blood. The CDR3 protein is CSVEDQETQYF. The CDR3 region has the DNA TGCAGCGTTGAAGATCAGGAGACCCAGTACTTC.